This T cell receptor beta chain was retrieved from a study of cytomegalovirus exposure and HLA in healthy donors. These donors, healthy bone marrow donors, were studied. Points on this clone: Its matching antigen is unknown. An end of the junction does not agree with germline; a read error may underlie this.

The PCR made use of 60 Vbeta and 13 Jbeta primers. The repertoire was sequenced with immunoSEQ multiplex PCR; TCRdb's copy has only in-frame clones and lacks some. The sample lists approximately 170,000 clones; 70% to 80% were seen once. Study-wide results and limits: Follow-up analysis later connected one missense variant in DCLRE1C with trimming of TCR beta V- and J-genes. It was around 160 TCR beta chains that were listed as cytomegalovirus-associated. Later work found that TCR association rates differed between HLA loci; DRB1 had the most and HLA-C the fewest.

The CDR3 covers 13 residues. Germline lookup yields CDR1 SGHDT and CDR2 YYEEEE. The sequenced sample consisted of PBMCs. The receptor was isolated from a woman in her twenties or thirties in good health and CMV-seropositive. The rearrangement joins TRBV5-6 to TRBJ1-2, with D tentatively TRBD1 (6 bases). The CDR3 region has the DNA TGTGTCAGCAGTCCTAGGGGGAACTATGGCTACACCTTC. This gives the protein CVSSPRGNYGYTF.